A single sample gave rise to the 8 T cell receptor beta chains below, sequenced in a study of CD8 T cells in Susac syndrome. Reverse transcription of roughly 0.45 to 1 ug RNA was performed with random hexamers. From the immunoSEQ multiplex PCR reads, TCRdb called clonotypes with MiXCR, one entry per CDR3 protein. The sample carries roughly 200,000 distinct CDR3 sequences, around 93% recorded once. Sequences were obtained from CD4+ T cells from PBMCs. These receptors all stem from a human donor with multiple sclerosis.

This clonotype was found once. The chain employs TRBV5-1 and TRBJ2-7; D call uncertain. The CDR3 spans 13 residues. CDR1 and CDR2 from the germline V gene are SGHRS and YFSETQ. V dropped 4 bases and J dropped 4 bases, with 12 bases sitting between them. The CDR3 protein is CASSLIPLYEQYV. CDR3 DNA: TGCGCCAGCAGCCTCATCCCGTTGTACGAGCAGTACGTC.

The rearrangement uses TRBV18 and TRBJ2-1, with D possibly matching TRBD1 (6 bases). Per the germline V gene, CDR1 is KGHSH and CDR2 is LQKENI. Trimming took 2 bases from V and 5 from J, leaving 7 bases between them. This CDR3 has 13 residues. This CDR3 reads CASSPGTNNEQFF. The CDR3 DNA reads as TGTGCCAGCTCACCAGGGACAAACAATGAGCAGTTCTTC.

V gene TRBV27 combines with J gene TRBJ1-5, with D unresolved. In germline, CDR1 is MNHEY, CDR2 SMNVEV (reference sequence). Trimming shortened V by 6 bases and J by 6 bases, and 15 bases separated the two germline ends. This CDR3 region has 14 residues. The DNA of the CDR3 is TGTGCCAGCAGATTCAGGATATGGAGTCAGCCCCAGCATTTT. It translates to CASRFRIWSQPQHF.

The CDR3 reads CSGGNTEAFF. CDR3 sequence (DNA): TGCAGCGGTGGGAACACTGAAGCTTTCTTT. The chain recombines TRBV29-1 with TRBJ1-1; D is undetermined. Deletions cut 7 bases from V and 1 base from J, with 4 bases between. CDR1 is SQVTM and CDR2 is ANQGSEA in the germline V gene. CDR3 length equals 10 residues.

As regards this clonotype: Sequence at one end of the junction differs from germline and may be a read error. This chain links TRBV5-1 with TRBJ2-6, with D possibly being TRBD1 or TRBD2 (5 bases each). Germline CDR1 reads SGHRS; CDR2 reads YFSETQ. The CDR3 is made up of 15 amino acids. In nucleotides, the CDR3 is TGCGCCAGCAGGTTGGCCGGGGACGGGGCCAACGTCCTGACTTTC. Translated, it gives CASRLAGDGANVLTF.

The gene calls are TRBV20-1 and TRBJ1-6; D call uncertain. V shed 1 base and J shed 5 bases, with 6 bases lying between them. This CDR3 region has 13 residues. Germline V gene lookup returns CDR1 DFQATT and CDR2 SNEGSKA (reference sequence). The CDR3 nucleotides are TGCAGTGCTAGAGGCTCAGATAATTCACCCCTCCACTTT. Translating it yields CSARGSDNSPLHF.

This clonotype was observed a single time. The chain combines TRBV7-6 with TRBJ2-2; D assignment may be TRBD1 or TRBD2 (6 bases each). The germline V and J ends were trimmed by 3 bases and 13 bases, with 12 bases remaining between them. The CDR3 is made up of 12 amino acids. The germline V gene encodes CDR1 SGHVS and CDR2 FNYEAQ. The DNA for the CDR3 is TGTGCCAGCAGCTTTTTAGGGGGGACGCTGTTTTTT. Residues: CASSFLGGTLFF.

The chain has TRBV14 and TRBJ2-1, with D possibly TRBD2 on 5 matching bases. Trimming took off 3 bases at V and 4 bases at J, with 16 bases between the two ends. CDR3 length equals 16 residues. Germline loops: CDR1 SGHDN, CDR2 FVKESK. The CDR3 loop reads CASSHRAALVYNEQFF. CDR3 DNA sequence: TGTGCCAGCAGCCACCGAGCGGCCCTTGTTTACAATGAGCAGTTCTTC.